This TCR beta chain was observed in a study of graft-versus-host responses after intestinal transplantation. Whole-study context: Among the recipients, transplants were multivisceral, liver-intestinal, or isolated intestinal. Anti-thymocyte globulin induction preceded two to four years of tacrolimus and steroid maintenance in all recipients. Overall study findings and caveats: Individuals who had graft-donor T cell macrochimerism had allografts that showed high graft-versus-host to host-versus-graft clonal ratios. GvH clones appeared in recipient marrow, some first in ileum or blood.

About this clone: What it binds is unknown.

Germline CDR1 and CDR2: SGHRS and YFSETQ. The CDR3 runs 15 residues. Trimming left V 1 base short and J 4 bases short, with 12 bases between. Clones were read by immunoSEQ multiplex PCR, and TCRdb kept only the in-frame ones, dropping some. Found here are under 7,000 clones, approximately 76% of them singletons; the top ten hold less than 7%. Once graft tissue had been processed, intraepithelial and lamina propria lymphocytes were released. Sequences were derived from ileum tissue, sampled approximately 240 days after intestinal transplant. This clonotype was obtained from a human patient who received an intestinal transplant, so some T cells may come from the graft donor. This chain links TRBV5-1 with TRBJ1-5; D is ambiguous. CDR3 in amino acids: CASSLHSGSNQPQHF. Here the CDR3 DNA reads TGCGCCAGCAGCTTGCATTCGGGGTCTAATCAGCCCCAGCATTTT.